The 16 T cell receptor beta chains reported below all come from one sample, sequenced in a study of CD8+ T cells in alopecia areata (dated by TCRdb to the late 2010s). Libraries were constructed by the immunoSEQ multiplex PCR assay. To provide template for TCR sequencing, every sample had RNA extracted and reverse transcribed into cDNA. Held by TCRdb, this immuneACCESS table contains in-frame sequences only and omits some clones. Under half of the omission traces to an unresolved V gene where checked; the cause of the rest is unknown. This sample has 95,000 to 120,000 clones in its table, and under 65% of those were observed once. Of the sample, more than 20% falls within the top ten clones. The material sequenced was NKG2D-low CD8+ T cells sorted from blood. In the paper's terms, the cell subset or site label means: sorted CD8+ NKG2D-low blood T cells. The receptor source for this set is a human donor with alopecia areata.

The genes are TRBV7-3 and TRBJ1-3; 7 bases align to TRBD1. The germline V gene encodes CDR1 SGHTA and CDR2 FQGTGA. The junction had 5 bases not matched to a gene; V was cut back by 8 bases and J by 1 base. There are 14 residues in the CDR3. The CDR3 region has the DNA TGTGCCAGCGAGGGGGCCGATTCTGGAAACACCATATATTTT. It codes for CASEGADSGNTIYF.

The J gene is TRBJ2-6, the V gene TRBV5-1, with 8 bases matching TRBD1. The junction had 8 bases not matched to a gene; V was cut back by 2 bases and J by 4 bases. Per the germline V gene, CDR1 is SGHRS and CDR2 is YFSETQ. The CDR3 covers 17 residues. The CDR3 protein is CASSLSRGRAGANVLTF. For the CDR3, the DNA is TGCGCCAGCAGCTTAAGCAGGGGGCGGGCCGGGGCCAACGTCCTGACTTTC.

The rearrangement links TRBV6-5 to TRBJ2-3; maybe TRBD1 (5 bases). CDR3 length: 15 residues. Germline CDR1 MNHEY, CDR2 SVGAGI. Deletions cut 5 bases from V and 7 bases from J, with 19 bases between. CDR3 in amino acids: CASSPSEGDRYTQYF. The DNA for the CDR3 is TGTGCCAGCAGTCCCTCGGAAGGGGATAGGTATACGCAGTATTTT.

This clone was observed a few times. Relative to the germline gene, one junction end is altered; a read error may explain this. The chain uses TRBV14 and TRBJ2-1; 8 bases align to TRBD1. CDR1 is SGHDN, CDR2 FVKESK, per germline. This CDR3 contains 13 residues. The CDR3 DNA sequence: TGTGCCAGCAGCCAAGTGTCGGGACAGGATAGGGTCTTC. This encodes CASSQVSGQDRVF. The variable domain in full, completed from reference TRBV14 and TRBJ2-1, reads EAGVTQFPSHSVIEKGQTVTLRCDPISGHDNLYWYRRVMGKEIKFLLHFVKESKQDESGMPNNRFLAERTGGTYSTLKVQPAELEDSGVYFCASSQVSGQDRVFGPGTRLTVL.

V gene TRBV19 combines with J gene TRBJ2-1, with 10 bases aligning to TRBD1. Unmatched junction bases numbered 3, after V lost 6 bases and J lost 1 base. The germline CDR1 and CDR2 sequences are LNHDA and SQIVND (reference sequence). There are 15 residues in the CDR3. The CDR3 DNA reads as TGTGCCAGTAGCCGGGACAGGGGTTCCTACAATGAGCAGTTCTTC. It codes for CASSRDRGSYNEQFF.

The chain is built from TRBV5-6 and TRBJ2-7; D possibly corresponds to TRBD2 (5 bases). The CDR3 length is 12 residues. V dropped 3 bases and J dropped 6 bases, with 10 bases sitting between them. Germline CDR1 and CDR2: SGHDT and YYEEEE. CDR3 protein: CASSSDRGEQYF. The CDR3 DNA follows: TGTGCCAGCAGCTCGGATCGGGGCGAGCAGTACTTC.

The V call is TRBV28, the J call TRBJ2-2; D gene uncertain. This CDR3 region has 15 residues. Trimming pared 3 bases from V and 8 bases from J, leaving 16 bases between. CDR1 is MDHEN, CDR2 SYDVKM, per germline. CDR3 amino acids: CASSFSSIVYGELFF. DNA of the CDR3: TGTGCCAGCAGTTTCTCTTCCATTGTTTATGGGGAGCTGTTTTTT.

The V and J genes are TRBV29-1 and TRBJ1-2, with D maybe TRBD1 (6 bases). The CDR3 is 13 residues long. CDR1 and CDR2 from the germline V gene are SQVTM and ANQGSEA. V was shortened by 3 bases and J by 6 bases, with 14 bases between the two germline ends. The CDR3 sequence: CSVDSGDSDGYTF. The CDR3 coding sequence is TGCAGCGTTGATTCAGGGGACTCGGATGGCTACACCTTC. Together with reference TRBV29-1 and TRBJ1-2, the CDR3 gives the full variable domain: SAVISQKPSRDICQRGTSLTIQCQVDSQVTMMFWYRQQPGQSLTLIATANQGSEATYESGFVIDKFPISRPNLTFSTLTVSNMSPEDSSIYLCSVDSGDSDGYTFGSGTRLTVV.

The rearrangement uses TRBV27 and TRBJ2-7; TRBD2 matches 7 bases. The ends lost 3 bases at V and 0 bases at J; junction bases unmatched: 5. This CDR3 has 15 amino acids. Germline lookup yields CDR1 MNHEY and CDR2 SMNVEV (reference sequence). CDR3 loop: CASSFSGRASYEQYF. The DNA for the CDR3 is TGTGCCAGCAGTTTTAGCGGGCGCGCCTCCTACGAGCAGTACTTC.

This clone was counted between two and nine times. The rearrangement joins TRBV29-1 to TRBJ2-2, with D uncertain. The CDR3 spans 15 residues. The germline CDR1 and CDR2 sequences are SQVTM and ANQGSEA. The ends were cut back, 3 bases at V and 1 base at J, with 12 bases in the middle. DNA for the CDR3: TGCAGCGTTGATGGTCTGGAGAGGAACACCGGGGAGCTGTTTTTT. This sequence encodes CSVDGLERNTGELFF.

The chain couples TRBV5-4 to TRBJ1-2, with TRBD1 identical over 8 bases. This CDR3 contains 13 residues. Germline V CDR1 and CDR2: SGHNT, YYREEE (reference sequence). Unmatched junction bases numbered 6, after V lost 6 bases and J lost 5 bases. As DNA, the CDR3 is TGTGCCAGCACCCATCGGACAGGGTATGGCTACACCTTC. Protein sequence: CASTHRTGYGYTF.

The chain is built from TRBV29-1 and TRBJ1-1, with TRBD1 matching over 7 bases. Germline V gives CDR1 SQVTM, CDR2 ANQGSEA. The CDR3 runs to 16 residues. Trimming took 0 bases from V and 6 from J; bases not matched to a gene: 13. The CDR3 spells CSVEDGGGQKESEAFF. CDR3 coding DNA: TGCAGCGTTGAAGATGGGGGGGGACAGAAGGAGTCTGAAGCTTTCTTT. Complete variable domain (other parts from reference TRBV29-1 and TRBJ1-1): SAVISQKPSRDICQRGTSLTIQCQVDSQVTMMFWYRQQPGQSLTLIATANQGSEATYESGFVIDKFPISRPNLTFSTLTVSNMSPEDSSIYLCSVEDGGGQKESEAFFGQGTRLTVV.

The V call is TRBV6-1, the J call TRBJ2-6; D is unresolved. Trimming took 3 bases from V and 6 from J, leaving 9 bases between them. In germline, CDR1 is MNHNS, CDR2 SASEGT. The CDR3 length is 14 residues. CDR3 protein: CASSDAFMANVLTF. The CDR3 DNA sequence: TGTGCCAGCAGTGACGCGTTTATGGCCAACGTCCTGACTTTC.

V is TRBV4-1 and J is TRBJ1-5; no firm D call. CDR1 is MGHRA and CDR2 is YSYEKL in the germline V gene. The CDR3 runs 16 residues. Trimming left V 2 bases short and J 4 bases short, with 15 bases between. CDR3 nucleotide sequence: TGCGCCAGCAGCCAAAATCAGGTTAACCTAAATCAGCCCCAGCATTTT. Residues: CASSQNQVNLNQPQHF.

CDR3 nucleotide sequence: TGTGCCAGCAGTGATCTGGGGGGCGCATACAATGAGCAGTTCTTC. It yields the protein CASSDLGGAYNEQFF. This chain joins TRBV6-1 and TRBJ2-1; the D gene could be TRBD1 or TRBD2 (6 bases each). Germline CDR1 reads MNHNS; CDR2 reads SASEGT. There are 15 residues in the CDR3. The V end lost 3 bases, the J end lost 4 bases, and 13 bases lay between the germline ends.

V and J are TRBV27 and TRBJ2-1; no firm D call. V lost 4 bases, J lost 8 bases, and 12 bases lay in between. Germline V lookup: CDR1 MNHEY, CDR2 SMNVEV (reference sequence). There are 13 residues in the CDR3. As DNA, the CDR3 is TGTGCCAGCAGTTCAGACTTTTACCATGAGCAGTTCTTC. Amino acids: CASSSDFYHEQFF.